The 9 T cell receptor beta chains below all came from one sample that was sequenced in a study of blood T cells in healthy people across ages. Next came a second PCR, run for about 7 to 12 cycles, which used a sample-barcoded 5' primer along with a J-beta primer mix. Each CDR3 protein gets one entry after TCRdb re-called the 5' RACE reads with MiXCR. The sample holds 1.4 million or so distinct CDR3 sequences, 42% seen once. The sample was blood. The receptors shown here come from a woman aged 18-30 years in good health.

This chain connects TRBV7-2 to TRBJ2-2, with 8 bases lining up with TRBD2. J was trimmed by 2 bases and V by 2 bases; bases with no gene match: 4. This CDR3 comprises 16 residues. Germline V gene sequence: CDR1 SGHTA, CDR2 FQGNSA. This CDR3 is CASSLLGGANTGELFF. The CDR3 DNA is TGTGCCAGCAGCTTACTCGGGGGGGCCAACACCGGGGAGCTGTTTTTT.

This clonotype was counted between two and nine times. CDR3 protein: CASTWGDRGHDSYEQYF. In nucleotides, the CDR3 is TGTGCCAGCACCTGGGGGGACAGGGGGCACGACTCCTACGAGCAGTACTTC. This rearrangement joins TRBV21-1 to TRBJ2-7; the table's D call TRBD1 went unverified against the DNA. TRBV21-1 counts as a pseudogene. The CDR3 totals 17 residues.

The chain links TRBV7-9 to TRBJ1-1; TRBD1 might be the D (5 bases). The CDR3 has 18 amino acids. Germline V gene data show CDR1 as SEHNR and CDR2 as FQNEAQ (reference sequence). V lost 6 bases, J lost 0 bases, and 23 bases lay in between. This chain's CDR3 is CASSFPSLFSGLNTEAFF. The CDR3 nucleotides read TGTGCCAGCAGTTTCCCGTCCCTTTTTTCGGGACTGAACACTGAAGCTTTCTTT.

This clonotype was seen many times. Sequence at one end of the junction differs from germline and may be a read error. The V and J genes are TRBV5-1 and TRBJ2-3; D remains ambiguous. From germline, CDR1 is SGHRS and CDR2 YFSETQ. CDR3 size: 12 residues. The CDR3, as DNA: TGTGCCAGCAGCTTAAGCACAGATACGCAGTATTTT. Translating gives CASSLSTDTQYF.

This clonotype was counted between two and nine times. The V and J genes are TRBV12-3 or TRBV12-4 and TRBJ2-5, with D perhaps matching TRBD1 or TRBD2 (6 bases each). The CDR3 has 15 amino acids. The V end was cut by 9 bases, the J end by 4 bases, with 21 bases between. The CDR3 DNA reads as TGTGCCAGTCGACGGAGGGCGACAGGACCAGAGACCCAGTACTTC. Its protein is CASRRRATGPETQYF.

To note about this clonotype: This could be a read error, since a much larger clone is one nucleotide away. The CDR3 region has the DNA TGCAGTGTCAGTTCCCTGCGTGAGCAGTACTTC. This sequence encodes CSVSSLREQYF. V is TRBV20-1 and J is TRBJ2-5; no reliable D call. Germline CDR1 and CDR2: DFQATT and SNEGSKA (reference sequence). Trimming took off 7 bases at V and 11 bases at J, with 17 bases between the two ends. The CDR3 is 11 residues long.

This rearrangement joins TRBV6-2 or TRBV6-3 to TRBJ2-4; no definite D call. The J call could be wrong; TRBJ2-5 is a better fit for the DNA end. The CDR3 length is 13 residues. Germline CDR1 reads MNHEY; CDR2 reads SVGEGT. In DNA, the CDR3 is TGTGCCAGCACCGAACCCTATGAAGAGACCCAGTACTTC. Its translation: CASTEPYEETQYF.

This chain uses TRBV11-1 with TRBJ2-5, with D possibly called TRBD1 or TRBD2 (5 bases each). Germline V lookup: CDR1 SGHAT, CDR2 FQDESV (reference sequence). Trimming shortened V by 4 bases and J by 11 bases, and 23 bases separated the two germline ends. The CDR3 covers 15 residues. CDR3 nucleotide sequence: TGTGCCAGCAGCTCCTATGGGGGAGCCTACAATGAGCAGTACTTC. It specifies CASSSYGGAYNEQYF.

In DNA form, the CDR3 reads TGTGCCAGTACAGCGGGACAGGGGCCCTTCAACTATGGCTACACCTTC. Translation gives CASTAGQGPFNYGYTF. The V and J genes are TRBV18 and TRBJ1-2; 10 bases agree with TRBD1. V trimming: 9 bases; J trimming: 2 bases; junction bases outside the gene matches: 12. CDR1 is KGHSH and CDR2 is LQKENI in the germline V gene. The CDR3 totals 16 residues.